These T cell receptor beta chains were read from a single sample in a study of PD-1 blockade in classical Hodgkin lymphoma. Only in-frame clones appear in the TCRdb table, and some are missing; sequencing was by immunoSEQ multiplex PCR. The table lists roughly 60,000 clones, about 88% of them singletons. The sequencing used peripheral blood mononuclear cells (PBMCs), collected before the second cycle of nivolumab. The receptors here all came from a human donor with classical Hodgkin lymphoma. Both conserved end residues are part of each CDR3. The order of the fields is CDR3 protein, CDR3 DNA, CDR3 length, D gene, J gene, clone size, V gene. The D gene is left open where the match is weak. Clone size is stated in some rows and not others, as once, few, many or a class when expanded.

CDR3: CASSLGGNTEAFF; DNA: TGCGCCAGCAGCTTGGGGGGGAACACTGAAGCTTTCTTT; length: 13; D: -; J: TRBJ1-1; size: -; V: TRBV5-1
CDR3: CASSSTIGTSYNSPLHF; DNA: TGTGCCAGCAGCTCAACCATAGGAACCTCCTATAATTCACCCCTCCACTTT; length: 17; D: -; J: TRBJ1-6; size: -; V: TRBV7-9
CDR3: CASSVGAGGLAGELFF; DNA: TGTGCCAGCAGCGTAGGAGCGGGGGGTCTGGCCGGGGAGCTGTTTTTT; length: 16; D: TRBD2; J: TRBJ2-2; size: once; V: TRBV9
CDR3: CASSLTGVGYEQYF; DNA: TGTGCCAGCAGTCTGACGGGGGTGGGATACGAGCAGTACTTC; length: 14; D: -; J: TRBJ2-7; size: -; V: TRBV6-6
CDR3: CASSLSDRVEQYF; DNA: TGTGCCAGCAGCTTATCCGACAGGGTCGAGCAGTACTTC; length: 13; D: TRBD1; J: TRBJ2-7; size: once; V: TRBV7-8
CDR3: CASSLGPIYQPQHF; DNA: TGTGCCAGCAGCTTGGGACCTATATATCAGCCCCAGCATTTT; length: 14; D: -; J: TRBJ1-5; size: -; V: TRBV5-5
CDR3: CASRLNTEAFF; DNA: TGTGCCAGCCGGTTGAACACTGAAGCTTTCTTT; length: 11; D: -; J: TRBJ1-1; size: -; V: TRBV28
CDR3: CASSLSGTRVDEQYF; DNA: TGCGCCAGCAGCTTGTCTGGGACTAGGGTAGACGAGCAGTACTTC; length: 15; D: TRBD2; J: TRBJ2-7; size: -; V: TRBV5-1
CDR3: CASSWDLSGGQFF; DNA: TGTGCCAGCAGCTGGGACCTTAGCGGGGGGCAGTTCTTC; length: 13; D: TRBD2; J: TRBJ2-1; size: -; V: TRBV11-2
CDR3: CASSYLVGHGNTIYF; DNA: TGTGCCAGCAGCTACCTCGTGGGCCACGGAAACACCATATATTTT; length: 15; D: -; J: TRBJ1-3; size: -; V: TRBV7-8
CDR3: CASIPLGSPAGYTF; DNA: TGTGCCAGTATTCCCCTGGGAAGTCCGGCTGGCTACACCTTC; length: 14; D: -; J: TRBJ1-2; size: -; V: TRBV19
CDR3: CASKRDASGGAPETQYF; DNA: TGTGCCAGCAAAAGGGACGCCAGCGGGGGGGCCCCAGAGACCCAGTACTTC; length: 17; D: TRBD2; J: TRBJ2-5; size: once; V: TRBV2
CDR3: CASSFIVGLNTEAFF; DNA: TGCGCCAGCAGCTTCATCGTGGGTCTGAACACTGAAGCTTTCTTT; length: 15; D: -; J: TRBJ1-1; size: -; V: TRBV5-1
CDR3: CASVQGAGQPQHF; DNA: TGTGCCAGCGTTCAGGGGGCAGGGCAGCCCCAGCATTTT; length: 13; D: TRBD1; J: TRBJ1-5; size: -; V: TRBV6-6
CDR3: CASSLSRVSGVQPQHF; DNA: TGTGCCAGCAGTTTAAGCCGGGTCAGCGGAGTTCAGCCCCAGCATTTT; length: 16; D: -; J: TRBJ1-5; size: -; V: TRBV27
CDR3: CASREGRGEEETQYF; DNA: TGTGCCAGCAGGGAGGGTAGGGGGGAGGAGGAGACCCAGTACTTC; length: 15; D: -; J: TRBJ2-5; size: -; V: TRBV2
CDR3: CASSQDGFPGATGELFF; DNA: TGCGCCAGCAGCCAAGACGGGTTCCCCGGGGCCACCGGGGAGCTGTTTTTT; length: 17; D: -; J: TRBJ2-2; size: -; V: TRBV4-1
CDR3: CASSLGGHYSNQPQHF; DNA: TGTGCCAGTAGCCTAGGGGGACACTATAGCAATCAGCCCCAGCATTTT; length: 16; D: -; J: TRBJ1-5; size: -; V: TRBV19
CDR3: CASSPLDSNYGYTF; DNA: TGTGCCAGCTCACCTTTGGACAGTAACTATGGCTACACCTTC; length: 14; D: -; J: TRBJ1-2; size: -; V: TRBV18
CDR3: CASSLGGASYEQYF; DNA: TGTGCCAGCAGCTTAGGAGGGGCCTCCTACGAGCAGTACTTC; length: 14; D: -; J: TRBJ2-7; size: -; V: TRBV7-2
CDR3: CASSLYSGGVDTQYF; DNA: TGTGCCAGCAGCTTATACTCTGGGGGGGTAGATACGCAGTATTTT; length: 15; D: TRBD2; J: TRBJ2-3; size: -; V: TRBV13
CDR3: CASTLAANSPLHF; DNA: TGTGCCAGCACCCTGGCTGCGAATTCACCCCTCCACTTT; length: 13; D: -; J: TRBJ1-6; size: -; V: TRBV6-5
CDR3: CATSRKGIGSEATNEKLFF; DNA: TGCGCCACCTCAAGAAAAGGGATCGGAAGCGAGGCAACTAATGAAAAACTGTTTTTT; length: 19; D: -; J: TRBJ1-4; size: -; V: TRBV5-1
CDR3: CASSLALGTYQPQHF; DNA: TGTGCCAGCAGCTTAGCCCTCGGGACGTACCAGCCCCAGCATTTT; length: 15; D: -; J: TRBJ1-5; size: few; V: TRBV7-2
CDR3: CASSLFGQGETQYF; DNA: TGCGCCAGCAGCTTGTTTGGACAGGGCGAGACCCAGTACTTC; length: 14; D: TRBD1; J: TRBJ2-5; size: -; V: TRBV5-1
CDR3: CASSSRTGGANYGYTF; DNA: TGCGCCAGCAGCTCTAGGACAGGGGGAGCTAACTATGGCTACACCTTC; length: 16; D: TRBD1; J: TRBJ1-2; size: -; V: TRBV5-1
CDR3: CASGGTGEGLGEQYF; DNA: TGTGCCAGCGGGGGGACAGGGGAGGGACTGGGCGAGCAGTACTTC; length: 15; D: TRBD1; J: TRBJ2-7; size: -; V: TRBV28
CDR3: CASSLATPQETQYF; DNA: TGCGCCAGCAGCTTGGCAACCCCGCAAGAGACCCAGTACTTC; length: 14; D: -; J: TRBJ2-5; size: -; V: TRBV5-1
CDR3: CASSVLQGTGELFF; DNA: TGCGCCAGCAGTGTTCTTCAGGGCACCGGGGAGCTGTTTTTT; length: 14; D: -; J: TRBJ2-2; size: -; V: TRBV10-1
CDR3: CARLDRDTQYF; DNA: TGTGCCAGATTGGACAGAGATACGCAGTATTTT; length: 11; D: -; J: TRBJ2-3; size: -; V: TRBV2
CDR3: CASSPSPNLNTEAFF; DNA: TGTGCCAGCAGTCCCAGCCCCAACCTAAACACTGAAGCTTTCTTT; length: 15; D: -; J: TRBJ1-1; size: -; V: TRBV27
CDR3: CASGRSGGNTQYF; DNA: TGTGCTAGTGGTAGGAGCGGGGGAAATACGCAGTATTTT; length: 13; D: TRBD2; J: TRBJ2-3; size: -; V: TRBV12-5
CDR3: CASSFRTSVAGELFF; DNA: TGCGCCAGCAGCTTTCGGACGTCAGTGGCCGGGGAGCTGTTTTTT; length: 15; D: -; J: TRBJ2-2; size: once; V: TRBV5-1
CDR3: CAINGQEATEAFF; DNA: TGTGCCATCAATGGACAGGAGGCTACTGAAGCTTTCTTT; length: 13; D: TRBD1; J: TRBJ1-1; size: -; V: TRBV10-3
CDR3: CASSPNRGGLRTGELFF; DNA: TGTGCCAGCAGCCCCAACCGGGGGGGCTTGAGGACCGGGGAGCTGTTTTTT; length: 17; D: TRBD2; J: TRBJ2-2; size: few; V: TRBV7-3
CDR3: CSATSRGEQFF; DNA: TGCAGTGCTACTAGTCGGGGGGAGCAGTTCTTC; length: 11; D: -; J: TRBJ2-1; size: -; V: TRBV20-1
CDR3: CASSDKAAGGRSSYNEQFF; DNA: TGTGCCAGCTCCGATAAGGCAGCGGGGGGTCGAAGCTCCTACAATGAGCAGTTCTTC; length: 19; D: TRBD2; J: TRBJ2-1; size: -; V: TRBV18
CDR3: CASSFLNGELFF; DNA: TGCGCCAGCAGCTTTTTAAACGGGGAGCTGTTTTTT; length: 12; D: -; J: TRBJ2-2; size: -; V: TRBV5-1
CDR3: CASSLAEVGSNTEAFF; DNA: TGTGCCAGCAGCCTAGCGGAGGTCGGCTCGAACACTGAAGCTTTCTTT; length: 16; D: -; J: TRBJ1-1; size: -; V: TRBV11-2
CDR3: CASRETAGGSYEQYF; DNA: TGCGCCAGCAGGGAGACAGCCGGGGGGTCCTACGAGCAGTACTTC; length: 15; D: TRBD2; J: TRBJ2-7; size: once; V: TRBV5-1
CDR3: CASSYRVGDTQYF; DNA: TGTGCCAGCAGTTACAGGGTGGGAGATACGCAGTATTTT; length: 13; D: -; J: TRBJ2-3; size: once; V: TRBV7-7
CDR3: CASSSTAYPSYNEQFF; DNA: TGTGCCAGCAGTTCCACGGCCTATCCTTCCTACAATGAGCAGTTCTTC; length: 16; D: -; J: TRBJ2-1; size: -; V: TRBV6-6
CDR3: CASSYSSDWNTIYF; DNA: TGTGCCAGCAGTTACTCTTCGGATTGGAACACCATATATTTT; length: 14; D: -; J: TRBJ1-3; size: -; V: TRBV6-6
CDR3: CASSLTGGVTEAFF; DNA: TGTGCCAGCAGCTTAACAGGGGGGGTAACTGAAGCTTTCTTT; length: 14; D: TRBD1; J: TRBJ1-1; size: -; V: TRBV5-5
CDR3: CASSLDRVLEKLFF; DNA: TGTGCCAGCAGTCTGGACAGGGTTTTGGAAAAACTGTTTTTT; length: 14; D: TRBD1; J: TRBJ1-4; size: -; V: TRBV28
CDR3: CASSLVIENTEAFF; DNA: TGCGCCAGCAGCTTGGTTATTGAGAACACTGAAGCTTTCTTT; length: 14; D: -; J: TRBJ1-1; size: -; V: TRBV5-1
CDR3: CSAGAPYEQYF; DNA: TGCAGTGCTGGGGCCCCTTACGAGCAGTACTTC; length: 11; D: -; J: TRBJ2-7; size: once; V: TRBV20-1
CDR3: CASKQGWGYTF; DNA: TGTGCCAGCAAACAAGGCTGGGGCTACACCTTC; length: 11; D: -; J: TRBJ1-2; size: -; V: TRBV6-5
CDR3: CSVEVPTAGKTQYF; DNA: TGCAGCGTTGAAGTACCCACAGCGGGGAAGACCCAGTACTTC; length: 14; D: TRBD2; J: TRBJ2-5; size: -; V: TRBV29-1
CDR3: CASSEEGSNTGELFF; DNA: TGTGCCAGCAGTGAGGAGGGTTCGAACACCGGGGAGCTGTTTTTT; length: 15; D: -; J: TRBJ2-2; size: -; V: TRBV6-4
CDR3: CASSRTPEVDYTF; DNA: TGTGCCAGCAGCAGGACACCTGAGGTTGACTACACCTTC; length: 13; D: -; J: TRBJ1-2; size: once; V: TRBV7-9
CDR3: CASSQTGSDTGELFF; DNA: TGCGCCAGCAGCCAGACAGGGTCGGACACCGGGGAGCTGTTTTTT; length: 15; D: TRBD1; J: TRBJ2-2; size: -; V: TRBV5-1
CDR3: CASSVRDPSGNTIYF; DNA: TGCGCCAGCAGCGTCCGGGACCCTTCTGGAAACACCATATATTTT; length: 15; D: -; J: TRBJ1-3; size: -; V: TRBV4-1
CDR3: CASSLEAIGELFF; DNA: TGCGCCAGCAGCTTGGAGGCGATCGGGGAGCTGTTTTTT; length: 13; D: -; J: TRBJ2-2; size: -; V: TRBV5-1
CDR3: CASTGGSNQPQHF; DNA: TGTGCCAGCACGGGGGGAAGCAATCAGCCCCAGCATTTT; length: 13; D: -; J: TRBJ1-5; size: few; V: TRBV6-6
CDR3: CASSFSWALGTNQPQHF; DNA: TGTGCCAGCAGTTTTTCGTGGGCCCTCGGAACCAATCAGCCCCAGCATTTT; length: 17; D: -; J: TRBJ1-5; size: -; V: TRBV27
CDR3: CASSLNEGNEQYF; DNA: TGCGCCAGCAGCTTGAATGAGGGAAACGAGCAGTACTTC; length: 13; D: -; J: TRBJ2-7; size: -; V: TRBV5-1
CDR3: CASRSDRGQFNEQFF; DNA: TGCGCCAGCAGGTCGGACCGGGGCCAATTTAATGAGCAGTTCTTC; length: 15; D: -; J: TRBJ2-1; size: -; V: TRBV5-1
CDR3: CASSSRENSNQPQHF; DNA: TGTGCCAGCAGTTCCAGGGAAAATAGCAATCAGCCCCAGCATTTT; length: 15; D: -; J: TRBJ1-5; size: few; V: TRBV2